The text below deals with one T cell receptor (beta chain). Trimming removed 5 bases from V and 7 bases from J, with 21 bases in between. Germline CDR1 SEHNR, CDR2 FQNEAQ (reference sequence). This CDR3 has 15 amino acids. This sample is part of a study of blood T cell repertoires in COVID-19. Whole-study context: Italy, Spain and the United States were the sources of the convalescent and acute COVID-19 samples.

How the authors handled the data: Amplification with reference gene primers provided the estimates of nucleated cell counts. The method was immunoSEQ multiplex PCR; TCRdb's version includes in-frame clones alone and lacks a portion of them. Clone size and V and J calls were adopted from that table, with D and trimming inferred from the DNA. The data show 65,000 or so clones, about 80% seen once. The genes are TRBV7-9 and TRBJ2-7; D is perhaps TRBD2 (6 bases). The sample taken for sequencing was peripheral blood. This receptor was obtained from a man between 60 and 70 years old with acute or convalescent COVID-19. CDR3 protein: CASSPRDGQMGEQYF. The CDR3 DNA is TGTGCCAGCAGCCCGCGGGACGGTCAGATGGGAGAGCAGTACTTC.